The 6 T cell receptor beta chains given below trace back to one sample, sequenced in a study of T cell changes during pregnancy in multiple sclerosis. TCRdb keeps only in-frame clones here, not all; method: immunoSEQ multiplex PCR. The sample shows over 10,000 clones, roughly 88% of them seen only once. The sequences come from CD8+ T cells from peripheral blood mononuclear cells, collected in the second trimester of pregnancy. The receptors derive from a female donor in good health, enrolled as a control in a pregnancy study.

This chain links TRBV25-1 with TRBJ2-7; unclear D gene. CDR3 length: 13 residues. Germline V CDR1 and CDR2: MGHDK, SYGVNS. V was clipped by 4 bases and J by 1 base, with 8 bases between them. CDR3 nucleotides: TGTGCCAGCAGTGCACGCGGATCCTACGAGCAGTACTTC. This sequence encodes CASSARGSYEQYF.

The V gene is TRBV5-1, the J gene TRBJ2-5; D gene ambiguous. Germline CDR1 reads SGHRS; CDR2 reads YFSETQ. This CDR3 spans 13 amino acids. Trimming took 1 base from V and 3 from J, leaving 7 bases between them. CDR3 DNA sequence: TGCGCCAGCAGCTTGTTTCCGGAAGAGACCCAGTACTTC. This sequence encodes CASSLFPEETQYF.

The CDR3 region has the DNA TGTGCCAGCAGCTTGGATTACCCAGGACAGGGGAGGAATGGCTACACCTTC. Translation: CASSLDYPGQGRNGYTF. The rearrangement uses TRBV5-4 and TRBJ1-2; 9 bases map to TRBD1. V lost 0 bases to trimming and J lost 6 bases; unmatched junction nucleotides: 12. This CDR3 region has 17 residues. CDR1 is SGHNT and CDR2 is YYREEE in the germline V gene (reference sequence).

The CDR3 region has the DNA TGTGCCAGCAGCGTAGCGACAGAACACATGAACACTGAAGCTTTCTTT. This translates into CASSVATEHMNTEAFF. The chain uses TRBV9 and TRBJ1-1; a possible D gene is TRBD1 (5 bases). The CDR3 extends over 16 amino acids. CDR1 is SGDLS and CDR2 is YYNGEE in the germline V gene. The V end was cut by 0 bases, the J end by 0 bases, with 12 bases between.

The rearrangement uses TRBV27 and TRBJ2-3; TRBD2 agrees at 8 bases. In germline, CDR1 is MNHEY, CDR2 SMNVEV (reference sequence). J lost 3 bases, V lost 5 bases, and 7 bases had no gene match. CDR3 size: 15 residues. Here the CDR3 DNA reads TGTGCCAGCAGTGGAGCGGGAGTGGTGACAGATACGCAGTATTTT. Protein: CASSGAGVVTDTQYF.

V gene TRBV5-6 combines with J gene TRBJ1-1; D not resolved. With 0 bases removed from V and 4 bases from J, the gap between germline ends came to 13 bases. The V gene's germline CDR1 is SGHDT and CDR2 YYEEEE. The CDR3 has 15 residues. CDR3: CASSLGTTGLTEAFF. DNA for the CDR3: TGTGCCAGCAGCTTGGGAACAACCGGACTCACTGAAGCTTTCTTT.